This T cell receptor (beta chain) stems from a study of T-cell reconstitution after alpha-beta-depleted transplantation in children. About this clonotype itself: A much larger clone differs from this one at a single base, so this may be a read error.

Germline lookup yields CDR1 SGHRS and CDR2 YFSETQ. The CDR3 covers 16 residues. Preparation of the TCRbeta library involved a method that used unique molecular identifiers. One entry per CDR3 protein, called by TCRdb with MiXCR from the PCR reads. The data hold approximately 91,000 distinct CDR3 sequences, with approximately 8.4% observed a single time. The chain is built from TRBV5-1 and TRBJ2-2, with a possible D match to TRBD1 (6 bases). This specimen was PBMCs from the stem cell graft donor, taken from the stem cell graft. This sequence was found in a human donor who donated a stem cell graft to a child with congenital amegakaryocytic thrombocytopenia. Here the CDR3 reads CASSLGTVRNTGVLFF. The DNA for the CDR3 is TGCGCCAGCAGCTTGGGGACAGTGAGAAACACCGGGGTGCTGTTTTTT.